A single sample is the source of the 32 T cell receptor beta chains below, sequenced in a study of blood T cell repertoires in COVID-19 (dated by TCRdb to about 2020). Library creation used the immunoSEQ multiplex PCR assay. This immuneACCESS table, as held by TCRdb, lists in-frame sequences with V and J called but not all clones. Of the missing ones, under half trace to an unresolved V gene in checked studies; the others have no known cause. The sample table records about 140,000 clones; 85% to 90% of these occur just once. The top ten hold more than 5% of the sample. The sample taken for sequencing was peripheral blood. The receptors here all came from a human donor in a cohort sampled during active COVID-19.

The rearrangement joins TRBV6-5 to TRBJ1-2; D is uncertain. The germline gives CDR1 MNHEY, CDR2 SVGAGI. Trimming shortened V by 11 bases and J by 8 bases, and 24 bases separated the two germline ends. This CDR3 is built from 14 residues. CDR3 amino acids: CAGTEIGGFVGYTF. In DNA, the CDR3 is TGTGCCGGAACTGAGATCGGAGGGTTTGTAGGCTACACCTTC.

This clone showed up just once. This chain links TRBV15 with TRBJ2-3; the match to TRBD2 covers 8 bases. After removal of 3 bases from V and 2 bases from J, the junction contained 4 bases not matched to a gene. This CDR3 comprises 15 residues. Per germline, CDR1 LNHNV and CDR2 YYDKDF (reference sequence). CDR3 sequence reads: CATSRLAGPTDTQYF. The CDR3 DNA reads TGTGCCACCAGCAGGTTAGCGGGACCCACAGATACGCAGTATTTT.

The chain joins TRBV28 to TRBJ2-1, with TRBD2 identical over 8 bases. Per the germline V gene, CDR1 is MDHEN and CDR2 is SYDVKM. The CDR3 covers 15 residues. The V and J ends lost 4 bases and 0 bases, in that order; junction bases with no gene match: 2. Written as DNA, the CDR3 is TGTGCCAGCAGTTCGAGCGGGAGCTCCTACAATGAGCAGTTCTTC. It is translated as CASSSSGSSYNEQFF.

The gene calls are TRBV27 and TRBJ2-5; D possibly corresponds to TRBD2 (7 bases). Germline CDR1 is MNHEY and CDR2 is SMNVEV (reference sequence). This CDR3 region has 20 residues. V gave up 2 bases and J gave up 4 bases, with 29 bases separating them. CDR3 loop: CASSLGGAGYEMGVVETQYF. CDR3 coding DNA: TGTGCCAGCAGTTTAGGGGGGGCTGGGTATGAGATGGGGGTCGTAGAGACCCAGTACTTC.

This chain joins TRBV3-1 (or the pseudogene TRBV3-2) and TRBJ2-1; TRBD2 aligns across 12 bases. Germline loops: CDR1 LGHDT, CDR2 YNNKEL (reference sequence). The length of the CDR3 is 14 residues. The V gene end was trimmed by 4 bases and the J gene end by 9 bases; junction bases not matched to a gene: 4. CDR3 DNA sequence: TGTGCCAGCAGCCGGACTAGCGGGGATGGTGAGCAGTTCTTC. Its protein product is CASSRTSGDGEQFF.

V and J are TRBV5-1 and TRBJ1-2; no definite D call. The CDR3 is 15 amino acids. Germline CDR1 and CDR2: SGHRS and YFSETQ. Trimming took 0 bases from V and 7 from J, leaving 16 bases between them. CDR3 DNA sequence: TGCGCCAGCAGCTTGGCCATCGGTCCGCCTGCTGGCTACACCTTC. Translating gives CASSLAIGPPAGYTF. The variable domain in full, completed from reference TRBV5-1 and TRBJ1-2, reads KAGVTQTPRYLIKTRGQQVTLSCSPISGHRSVSWYQQTPGQGLQFLFEYFSETQRNKGNFPGRFSGRQFSNSRSEMNVSTLELGDSALYLCASSLAIGPPAGYTFGSGTRLTVV.

The chain uses TRBV5-1 and TRBJ2-1; 10 nucleotides match TRBD2. Germline V gene lookup returns CDR1 SGHRS and CDR2 YFSETQ. CDR3 length: 15 amino acids. Trimming at V came to 4 bases and at J to 5 bases, leaving 6 bases not matched to a gene. The CDR3 is CASSPSGGVNNEQFF. The DNA of the CDR3 is TGCGCCAGCAGCCCAAGCGGGGGGGTAAACAATGAGCAGTTCTTC.

The CDR3 DNA follows: TGTGCCAGCAGCCCGTCCCCCAGGGGGCAGTTCTTC. Its translation: CASSPSPRGQFF. The chain has TRBV11-2 and TRBJ2-1; tentatively, D is TRBD1 (6 bases). Trimming removed 5 bases at V and 12 bases at J, with 14 bases between. CDR3 size: 12 residues. Germline V gene data show CDR1 as SGHAT and CDR2 as FQNNGV.

This clone has only one observation. This chain connects TRBV7-2 to TRBJ2-7, with 7 bases aligning to TRBD1. This CDR3 comprises 14 residues. After removal of 5 bases from V and 3 bases from J, the junction contained 7 bases not matched to a gene. Per the germline V gene, CDR1 is SGHTA and CDR2 is FQGNSA. CDR3 nucleotide sequence: TGTGCCAGCAGCCTTAACAGGGGTGTCTACGAGCAGTACTTC. Amino acids: CASSLNRGVYEQYF.

V and J are TRBV5-1 and TRBJ1-6, with 8 bases lining up with TRBD1. The germline V gene has CDR1 SGHRS and CDR2 YFSETQ. V shed 4 bases and J 5 bases; nucleotides not matched to a gene: 5. This CDR3 contains 15 residues. The CDR3 coding sequence is TGCGCCAGCAGCCCCGGACAGGGAAATAATTCACCCCTCCACTTT. It encodes CASSPGQGNNSPLHF.

The chain joins TRBV5-5 to TRBJ1-6; D is unresolved. The germline CDR1 and CDR2 sequences are SGHKS and YYEKEE (reference sequence). CDR3 size: 15 residues. The V and J ends lost 3 bases and 6 bases respectively, with 13 bases between them. The CDR3 nucleotides read TGTGCCAGCAGCTGGGCTCCAGGAACTAATTCACCCCTCCACTTT. This encodes CASSWAPGTNSPLHF.

V usage is TRBV13 and J usage is TRBJ2-1; 11 bases match TRBD1. The CDR3 runs to 16 residues. Germline V gene data show CDR1 as PRHDT and CDR2 as FYEKMQ (reference sequence). Trimming took 3 bases from V and 8 from J; bases not matched to a gene: 9. CDR3 loop: CASSLGGDRGDHEQFF. The DNA of the CDR3 is TGTGCCAGCAGCTTGGGTGGGGACAGGGGGGATCATGAGCAGTTCTTC.

The chain links TRBV6-5 to TRBJ2-1, with 10 bases aligning to TRBD2. This CDR3 region has 15 residues. Germline V gene sequence: CDR1 MNHEY, CDR2 SVGAGI. Trimming removed 6 bases from V and 7 bases from J; junction bases left unmatched: 9. CDR3 sequence: CASRIAGGPSNEQFF. DNA of the CDR3: TGTGCCAGCAGGATAGCGGGGGGCCCCTCTAATGAGCAGTTCTTC.

J is TRBJ2-5 and V is TRBV2; TRBD1 is a possible D gene (7 bases). This CDR3 region has 15 residues. From germline, CDR1 is SNHLY and CDR2 FYNNEI. V lost 5 bases to trimming and J lost 3 bases, with 16 bases between them. The CDR3 reads CASSTDREVEETQYF. The DNA for the CDR3 is TGTGCCAGCAGTACTGACAGGGAGGTTGAAGAGACCCAGTACTTC. Variable domain in full (rest from reference TRBV2 and TRBJ2-5): EPEVTQTPSHQVTQMGQEVILRCVPISNHLYFYWYRQILGQKVEFLVSFYNNEISEKSEIFDDQFSVERPDGSNFTLKIRSTKLEDSAMYFCASSTDREVEETQYFGPGTRLLVL.

This rearrangement joins TRBV30 to TRBJ2-5, with 12 bases that match TRBD2. Germline CDR1 and CDR2: GTSNPN and SVGIG (reference sequence). Trimming cost V 4 bases and J 2 bases; bases outside gene matches: 8. The length of the CDR3 is 16 residues. The CDR3 coding sequence is TGTGCCTGGACCTACCGGACTAGCGGGGCTCAAGAGACCCAGTACTTC. This codes for CAWTYRTSGAQETQYF.

The V gene is TRBV11-3, the J gene TRBJ2-5, with D possibly matching TRBD2 (7 bases). Looked up from germline, CDR1 is SGHNT and CDR2 is YENEEA. V shed 1 base and J shed 5 bases, with 17 bases lying between them. The CDR3 runs to 16 residues. The CDR3 protein is CASSLGTGGLTETQYF. The CDR3, as DNA: TGTGCCAGCAGCTTAGGAACCGGGGGGCTAACGGAGACCCAGTACTTC.

The V and J genes are TRBV6-5 and TRBJ1-1; 11 bases match TRBD1. The germline CDR1 and CDR2 sequences are MNHEY and SVGAGI. With V trimmed by 5 bases and J by 6 bases, 8 bases remained unmatched. The CDR3 length is 15 residues. The CDR3 DNA follows: TGTGCCAGCAGTACCCGGGACAGGGGGGGACCTGAAGCTTTCTTT. Translating it yields CASSTRDRGGPEAFF.

The J gene is TRBJ2-1, the V gene TRBV7-8, with D perhaps TRBD2 (6 bases). The V and J ends lost 0 bases and 4 bases respectively, with 13 bases between them. This CDR3 has 16 amino acids. Germline CDR1 and CDR2: SGHVS and FQNEAQ. The CDR3 bases are TGTGCCAGCAGCTTAGCGTCTAGCGCTCTTTACAATGAGCAGTTCTTC. This gives the protein CASSLASSALYNEQFF.

This clone appeared a single time. The rearrangement links TRBV5-4 to TRBJ2-1, with TRBD1 identical over 7 bases. V gave up 4 bases and J gave up 0 bases; unmatched junction bases: 16. The CDR3 is made up of 19 amino acids. The germline V gene encodes CDR1 SGHNT and CDR2 YYREEE (reference sequence). DNA for the CDR3: TGTGCCAGCAGCCCTGACAGGGTGTATGGGGAAAGCTCCTACAATGAGCAGTTCTTC. This translates into CASSPDRVYGESSYNEQFF.

The chain has TRBV5-6 and TRBJ2-5; no firm D call. Per the germline V gene, CDR1 is SGHDT and CDR2 is YYEEEE. The CDR3 runs 15 residues. The V gene lost 0 bases and the J gene lost 2 bases, with 11 bases spanning the gap. DNA for the CDR3: TGTGCCAGCAGCTTGGCGCCTACGAGTCAAGAGACCCAGTACTTC. The encoded protein is CASSLAPTSQETQYF.

This chain joins TRBV9 and TRBJ2-7; 10 bases are a match to TRBD1. This CDR3 spans 14 amino acids. The germline V gene encodes CDR1 SGDLS and CDR2 YYNGEE. V gave up 4 bases and J gave up 3 bases; unmatched junction bases: 4. Here the CDR3 reads CASSPGQGGYEQYF. The CDR3 bases are TGTGCCAGCAGCCCAGGACAGGGGGGCTACGAGCAGTACTTC.

The V gene is TRBV27, the J gene TRBJ2-3; no clear D gene. Germline CDR1 and CDR2: MNHEY and SMNVEV (reference sequence). This CDR3 has 13 amino acids. Trimming stripped 4 bases from V and 0 bases from J, with 5 bases between. The CDR3 protein is CASSYSSTDTQYF. CDR3 nucleotides: TGTGCCAGCAGTTACTCTAGCACAGATACGCAGTATTTT.

J is TRBJ2-1 and V is TRBV7-8; D perhaps matches TRBD2 (6 bases). Per germline, CDR1 SGHVS and CDR2 FQNEAQ. Trimming took 2 bases from V and 2 from J, leaving 16 bases between them. CDR3 length: 17 residues. The CDR3 region has the DNA TGTGCCAGCAGCTTACCCCGTCTAGCGAATACCTACAATGAGCAGTTCTTC. The encoded protein is CASSLPRLANTYNEQFF.

The chain links TRBV5-1 to TRBJ1-2; TRBD1 matches at 7 bases. Unmatched junction bases numbered 12, after V lost 5 bases and J lost 8 bases. Germline V gives CDR1 SGHRS, CDR2 YFSETQ. The CDR3 totals 14 residues. The CDR3 reads CASSQGQATGGYTF. Here the CDR3 DNA reads TGCGCCAGCAGTCAAGGACAGGCGACAGGAGGCTACACCTTC.

This clone was detected many times. J is TRBJ2-2 and V is TRBV2, with a weak D call TRBD2 (6 bases). CDR3 length equals 13 residues. Trimming removed 8 bases from V and 2 bases from J, with 9 bases in between. Germline lookup yields CDR1 SNHLY and CDR2 FYNNEI. CDR3 residues: CASRDSNTGELFF. CDR3 sequence (DNA): TGTGCCAGCCGGGACTCCAACACCGGGGAGCTGTTTTTT.

V gene TRBV5-8 combines with J gene TRBJ2-3; TRBD1 aligns across 9 bases. J lost 0 bases, V lost 1 base, and 3 bases had no gene match. CDR1 and CDR2 from the germline V gene are SGHTS and YDEGEE. The CDR3 is 16 amino acids. The CDR3 protein is CASSLRQGDSTDTQYF. CDR3 in DNA: TGTGCCAGCAGCTTGCGACAGGGGGATAGCACAGATACGCAGTATTTT.

This chain uses TRBV28 with TRBJ2-3, with 9 nucleotides matching TRBD2. Trimming took 5 bases from V and 3 from J; bases not matched to a gene: 6. Germline V gene lookup returns CDR1 MDHEN and CDR2 SYDVKM. CDR3 size: 15 residues. The CDR3 spells CASSPSGESTDTQYF. CDR3 DNA: TGTGCCAGCAGTCCTAGCGGGGAGAGTACAGATACGCAGTATTTT.

This rearrangement joins TRBV5-6 to TRBJ2-2; no definite D call. Germline CDR1 SGHDT, CDR2 YYEEEE. V dropped 4 bases and J dropped 4 bases, with 11 bases sitting between them. This CDR3 contains 14 residues. This chain's CDR3 is CASSPLAFTGELFF. The CDR3 bases are TGTGCCAGCAGCCCGTTAGCCTTCACCGGGGAGCTGTTTTTT.

The CDR3 nucleotides are TGTGCCAGCAGCCCATCGGGAAAGGGAAGATCTAGGCCCTACGAGCAGTACTTC. It yields the protein CASSPSGKGRSRPYEQYF. V is TRBV28 and J is TRBJ2-7, with D possibly TRBD2 on 5 matching bases. Trimming cost V 6 bases and J 2 bases, with 26 bases left between them. Germline V lookup: CDR1 MDHEN, CDR2 SYDVKM. This CDR3 comprises 18 residues.

The chain has TRBV25-1 and TRBJ2-7, with a tentative D call TRBD2 (7 bases). Germline V gene sequence: CDR1 MGHDK, CDR2 SYGVNS. This CDR3 has 14 residues. Trimming left V 1 base short and J 2 bases short, with 9 bases between. In nucleotides, the CDR3 is TGTGCCAGCAGTGAATGGGAGGGGGCCTACGAGCAGTACTTC. Translation gives CASSEWEGAYEQYF.

The rearrangement joins TRBV11-2 to TRBJ1-1; D unresolved. The CDR3 loop spans 17 amino acids. Looked up from germline, CDR1 is SGHAT and CDR2 is FQNNGV. V lost 1 base, J lost 0 bases, and 15 bases lay in between. CDR3 DNA sequence: TGTGCCAGCAGCTTAGGGCGGCTAATGTGGCTGAACACTGAAGCTTTCTTT. It is translated as CASSLGRLMWLNTEAFF.

This sequence joins TRBV15 and TRBJ2-1, with TRBD1 as a possible D gene (5 bases). Trimming took 11 bases from V and 0 from J, leaving 14 bases between them. This CDR3 is built from 14 residues. Germline CDR1 is LNHNV and CDR2 is YYDKDF (reference sequence). The DNA of the CDR3 is TGTGCCTCCCAAGGGGAAAGCTCCTACAATGAGCAGTTCTTC. Translated: CASQGESSYNEQFF. The full variable domain, in which reference TRBV15 and TRBJ2-1 provide the parts outside the CDR3, is DAMVIQNPRYQVTQFGKPVTLSCSQTLNHNVMYWYQQKSSQAPKLLFHYYDKDFNNEADTPDNFQSRRPNTSFCFLDIRSPGLGDTAMYLCASQGESSYNEQFFGPGTRLTVL.